This T cell receptor (beta chain) was recovered during a study of CD8+ T cells in alopecia areata. Note on this clone: The antigen is undetermined.

Specimens obtained from alopecia areata patients comprised lesional scalp punch biopsies and peripheral blood. Isolation of CD4+ and CD8+ T cells from PBMCs was achieved by sorting. V shed 0 bases, J shed 4 bases, and the junction held 5 bases outside the gene matches. The CDR3 is 15 amino acids. The germline CDR1 and CDR2 sequences are SQVTM and ANQGSEA. RNA was extracted and reverse transcribed into cDNA as the sequencing template. Only in-frame clones appear in the TCRdb table, and some are missing; sequencing was by immunoSEQ multiplex PCR. Of some 120,000 clones listed, 40% to 55% were seen once; the top ten hold 10%. General study points: Researchers report lesional scalp, most notably alopecia totalis/universalis, outstripped normal scalp in clonality. Sequencing of scalp samples also captures resident alphabeta T cells of normal skin.

The chain recombines TRBV29-1 with TRBJ2-3, with TRBD2 matching 9 bases. This clonotype originated in a human donor with alopecia areata. The sample comprised NKG2D-low CD8+ T cells sorted from blood. The CDR3 sequence is CSVEEVAGESDTQYF. The CDR3 DNA reads as TGCAGCGTTGAAGAGGTAGCGGGAGAATCAGATACGCAGTATTTT.